This T cell receptor beta chain is from a study of T cells in Graves' hyperthyroidism and ophthalmopathy. It was RNA transcripts that yielded the amplified TCR beta CDR3 regions. HTBI primers were used for first-round RT-PCR of the TCR CDR3. TCRdb independently ran MiXCR on the multiplex PCR reads; one entry per CDR3 protein. The profile shows approximately 330,000 distinct CDR3 sequences, roughly 23% of them singletons. With 5 bases removed from V and 1 base from J, the gap between germline ends came to 8 bases. This CDR3 is built from 12 residues. CDR1 is DFQATT, CDR2 SNEGSKA, per germline (reference sequence).

The gene calls are TRBV20-1 and TRBJ2-5; tentative D call: TRBD1 (6 bases). The source of this sequence is a woman aged 50 to 65 with Graves' hyperthyroidism. The sequenced sample was blood. CDR3 in DNA: TGCAGTGCTGACAGGAGCCAAGAGACCCAGTACTTC. Its protein is CSADRSQETQYF.